The clone carrying this T cell receptor beta chain was observed at least ten times. The record originates from a study of T-cell reconstitution after alpha-beta-depleted transplantation in children. Library preparation (for TCRbeta) was performed with unique molecular identifiers. TCRdb itself ran the PCR reads through MiXCR, one entry per CDR3 protein. The sample shows under 20,000 distinct CDR3 sequences, approximately 12% of them seen only once. Trimming removed 1 base at V and 11 bases at J, with 9 bases between. The CDR3 extends over 11 amino acids. Germline loops: CDR1 SGHDT, CDR2 YYEEEE. The receptor comes from a female patient aged 2 to 10 who had a stem cell transplant for congenital amegakaryocytic thrombocytopenia, so the T cells may come from the graft donor. The source material was PBMCs, mostly from graft donor cells, sampled 60 days after TCRalphabeta/CD19-depleted stem cell transplant. The chain couples TRBV5-6 to TRBJ1-1; TRBD1 is a possible D gene (5 bases). CDR3 nucleotides: TGTGCCAGCAGCTTGAGGGGATGGGCTTTCTTT. It specifies CASSLRGWAFF.